This entry lists 12 T cell receptor beta chains sequenced from one sample in a study of blood T cell repertoires in COVID-19. Generated by immunoSEQ multiplex PCR, the TCRdb table keeps only in-frame clones and is missing some. The repertoire holds roughly 300,000 clones, 87% seen once, with approximately 8% in the top ten. The sequenced sample was peripheral blood. The receptor set was obtained from a woman in her forties or fifties who had recovered from COVID-19.

CDR3 bases: TGTGCCAGCAGCTTAGTAGAGCAGTTCTTC. It translates to CASSLVEQFF. The chain carries TRBV7-2 and TRBJ2-1; D is uncertain. This CDR3 has 10 residues. Germline loops: CDR1 SGHTA, CDR2 FQGNSA. Trimming left V 1 base short and J 10 bases short, with 2 bases between.

J is TRBJ2-1 and V is TRBV14; D ambiguous. The CDR3 has 14 residues. CDR1 is SGHDN and CDR2 is FVKESK in the germline V gene. Trimming pared 0 bases from V and 8 bases from J, leaving 11 bases between. Here the CDR3 reads CASSQDPQVHEQFF. For the CDR3, the DNA is TGTGCCAGCAGCCAAGATCCCCAGGTCCATGAGCAGTTCTTC.

The V and J genes are TRBV27 and TRBJ2-1; possibly TRBD2 for D (7 bases). The CDR3 length is 15 residues. Germline V lookup: CDR1 MNHEY, CDR2 SMNVEV (reference sequence). The V end was cut by 3 bases, the J end by 10 bases, with 19 bases between. CDR3 amino acids: CASSFSRGALGEQFF. CDR3 nucleotides: TGTGCCAGCAGTTTTAGTCGGGGGGCGCTTGGGGAGCAGTTCTTC.

This chain uses TRBV18 with TRBJ1-6, with D tentatively TRBD1 (6 bases). Trimming cost V 3 bases and J 7 bases, with 10 bases left between them. Germline V lookup: CDR1 KGHSH, CDR2 LQKENI. The CDR3 contains 14 residues. This CDR3 is CASSPDRGNSPLHF. The CDR3 DNA is TGTGCCAGCTCACCGGACAGAGGAAATTCACCCCTCCACTTT.

The chain carries TRBV18 and TRBJ2-7; TRBD2 aligns across 10 bases. This CDR3 is built from 15 residues. The ends lost 6 bases at V and 2 bases at J; junction bases unmatched: 7. The germline V gene encodes CDR1 KGHSH and CDR2 LQKENI. The CDR3 reads CASSPFTSGAYEQYF. The CDR3 DNA sequence: TGTGCCAGCTCCCCCTTTACTAGCGGGGCCTACGAGCAGTACTTC.

The chain employs TRBV4-3 and TRBJ1-1, with 8 bases lining up with TRBD1. Germline V gives CDR1 LGHNA, CDR2 YSLEER. Germline trimming cut 3 bases from V and 6 bases from J; bases unmatched to any gene: 12. The CDR3 totals 16 residues. The CDR3 sequence is CASSQRAQGVGAEAFF. For the CDR3, the DNA is TGCGCCAGCAGCCAGAGAGCACAGGGGGTAGGCGCTGAAGCTTTCTTT.

This chain connects TRBV6-2 or TRBV6-3 to TRBJ1-5, with D possibly being TRBD1 (5 bases). The CDR3 consists of 20 residues. Trimming removed 0 bases at V and 0 bases at J, with 21 bases between. Germline CDR1 and CDR2: MNHEY and SVGEGT. CDR3 amino acids: CASSYSTTDGSLYSNQPQHF. CDR3 nucleotide sequence: TGTGCCAGCAGTTACTCGACGACAGACGGGTCGCTCTATAGCAATCAGCCCCAGCATTTT.

J is TRBJ1-1 and V is TRBV7-9; unclear D gene. V was cut by 1 base and J by 6 bases, with 12 bases left in between. This CDR3 contains 14 residues. Germline CDR1 SEHNR, CDR2 FQNEAQ (reference sequence). The DNA of the CDR3 is TGTGCCAGCAGCTTAGGGGAGGGAGGGTCTGAAGCTTTCTTT. The encoded protein is CASSLGEGGSEAFF.

This clone has only a few counts. The chain employs TRBV28 and TRBJ1-1; maybe TRBD1 (6 bases). V lost 3 bases, J lost 3 bases, and 8 bases lay in between. The CDR3 totals 13 residues. The germline gives CDR1 MDHEN, CDR2 SYDVKM. The CDR3 bases are TGTGCCAGCAGTTTCGGGGGGCACACTGAAGCTTTCTTT. Translated: CASSFGGHTEAFF. Full variable domain (remainder filled in from reference TRBV28 and TRBJ1-1): DVKVTQSSRYLVKRTGEKVFLECVQDMDHENMFWYRQDPGLGLRLIYFSYDVKMKEKGDIPEGYSVSREKKERFSLILESASTNQTSMYLCASSFGGHTEAFFGQGTRLTVV.

The chain carries TRBV10-1 and TRBJ2-3; D may be TRBD1 (7 bases). V was pared by 7 bases and J by 3 bases, with 20 bases between. The CDR3 is 16 residues long. Germline values: CDR1 WNHNN, CDR2 SYGVQD (reference sequence). In nucleotides, the CDR3 is TGCGCCAGCATTAGGTGGAGGGGGCATGGGACAGATACGCAGTATTTT. Its protein is CASIRWRGHGTDTQYF.

CDR3 sequence reads: CASTLRRGRTDTQYF. CDR3 nucleotide sequence: TGTGCCAGCACCTTACGGCGGGGCCGCACAGATACGCAGTATTTT. The chain is built from TRBV6-5 and TRBJ2-3; D is perhaps TRBD2 (6 bases). V lost 7 bases, J lost 1 base, and 15 bases lay in between. This CDR3 contains 15 residues. Per the germline V gene, CDR1 is MNHEY and CDR2 is SVGAGI.

V is TRBV3-1 (or the pseudogene TRBV3-2) and J is TRBJ1-1, with 7 bases fitting TRBD1. The CDR3 runs 14 residues. V was pared by 0 bases and J by 4 bases, with 2 bases of the junction left unmatched. Germline CDR1 and CDR2: LGHDT and YNNKEL (reference sequence). The CDR3 nucleotides read TGTGCCAGCAGCCAAGACAGGGGGTTCACTGAAGCTTTCTTT. This encodes CASSQDRGFTEAFF.